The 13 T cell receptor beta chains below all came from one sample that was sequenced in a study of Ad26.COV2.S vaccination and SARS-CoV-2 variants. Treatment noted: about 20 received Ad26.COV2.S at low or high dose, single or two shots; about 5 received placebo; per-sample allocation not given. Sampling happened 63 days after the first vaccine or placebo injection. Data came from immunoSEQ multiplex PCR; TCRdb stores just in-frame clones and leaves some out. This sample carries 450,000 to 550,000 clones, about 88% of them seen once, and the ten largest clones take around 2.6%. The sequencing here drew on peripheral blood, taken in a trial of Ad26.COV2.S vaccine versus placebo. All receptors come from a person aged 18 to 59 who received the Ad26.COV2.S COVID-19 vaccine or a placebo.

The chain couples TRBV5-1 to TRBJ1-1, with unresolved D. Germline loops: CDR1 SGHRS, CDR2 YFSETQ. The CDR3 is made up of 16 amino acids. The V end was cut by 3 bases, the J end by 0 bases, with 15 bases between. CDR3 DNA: TGCGCCAGCAGCTCGGACCCCGCTTGGCTGAACACTGAAGCTTTCTTT. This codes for CASSSDPAWLNTEAFF.

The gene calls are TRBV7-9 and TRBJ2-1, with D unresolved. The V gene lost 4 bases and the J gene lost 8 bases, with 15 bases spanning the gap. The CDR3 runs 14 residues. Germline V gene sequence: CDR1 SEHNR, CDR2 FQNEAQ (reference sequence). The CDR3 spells CASSSAQRGDEQFF. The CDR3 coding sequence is TGTGCCAGCAGCTCGGCTCAGAGAGGCGATGAGCAGTTCTTC.

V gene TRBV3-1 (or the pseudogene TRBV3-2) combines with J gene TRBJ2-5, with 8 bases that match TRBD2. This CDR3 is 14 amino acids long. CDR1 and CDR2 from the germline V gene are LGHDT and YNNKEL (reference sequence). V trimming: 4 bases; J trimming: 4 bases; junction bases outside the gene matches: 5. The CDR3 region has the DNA TGTGCCAGCAGCCTACGGGGGGGTCCAGAGACCCAGTACTTC. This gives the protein CASSLRGGPETQYF.

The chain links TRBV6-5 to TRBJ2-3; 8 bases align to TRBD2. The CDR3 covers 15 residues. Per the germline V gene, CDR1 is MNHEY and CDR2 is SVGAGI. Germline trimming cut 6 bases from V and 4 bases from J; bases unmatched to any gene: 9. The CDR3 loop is CASRPEGTRSDTQYF. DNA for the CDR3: TGTGCCAGCAGGCCCGAGGGGACTAGATCAGATACGCAGTATTTT.

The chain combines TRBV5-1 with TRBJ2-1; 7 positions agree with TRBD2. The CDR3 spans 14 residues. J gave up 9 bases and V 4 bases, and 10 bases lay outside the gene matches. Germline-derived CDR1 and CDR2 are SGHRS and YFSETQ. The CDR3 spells CASSPRAGDIEQFF. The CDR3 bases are TGCGCCAGCAGCCCTAGGGCGGGAGACATTGAGCAGTTCTTC. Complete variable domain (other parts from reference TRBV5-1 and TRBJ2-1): KAGVTQTPRYLIKTRGQQVTLSCSPISGHRSVSWYQQTPGQGLQFLFEYFSETQRNKGNFPGRFSGRQFSNSRSEMNVSTLELGDSALYLCASSPRAGDIEQFFGPGTRLTVL.

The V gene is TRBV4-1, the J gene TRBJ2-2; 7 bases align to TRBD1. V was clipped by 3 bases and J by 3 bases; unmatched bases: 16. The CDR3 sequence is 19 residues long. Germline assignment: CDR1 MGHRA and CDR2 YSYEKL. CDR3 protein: CASSQVYRGASIDTGELFF. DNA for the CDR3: TGCGCCAGCAGCCAGGTCTACAGGGGTGCGAGTATAGACACCGGGGAGCTGTTTTTT.

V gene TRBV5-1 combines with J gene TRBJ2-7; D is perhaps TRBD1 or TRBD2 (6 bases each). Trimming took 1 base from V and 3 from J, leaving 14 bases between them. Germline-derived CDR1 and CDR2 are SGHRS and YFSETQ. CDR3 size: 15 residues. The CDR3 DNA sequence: TGCGCCAGCAGCTTGTATCCGGGGGCGAGCTACGAGCAGTACTTC. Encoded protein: CASSLYPGASYEQYF.

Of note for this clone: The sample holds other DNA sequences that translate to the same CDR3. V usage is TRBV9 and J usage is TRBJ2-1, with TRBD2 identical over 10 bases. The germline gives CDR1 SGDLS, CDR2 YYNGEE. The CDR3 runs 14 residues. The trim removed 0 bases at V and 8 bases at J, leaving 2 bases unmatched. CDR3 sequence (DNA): TGTGCCAGCAGCGTAGGACTAGCGGGCTATGAGCAGTTCTTC. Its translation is CASSVGLAGYEQFF.

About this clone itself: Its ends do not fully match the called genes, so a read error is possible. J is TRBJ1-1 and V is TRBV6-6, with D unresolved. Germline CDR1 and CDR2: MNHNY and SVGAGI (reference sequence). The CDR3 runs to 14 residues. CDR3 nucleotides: TGTACCAGCAGCCACGGGTGGCGGAACACTGAAGCTTTCTTT. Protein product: CTSSHGWRNTEAFF.

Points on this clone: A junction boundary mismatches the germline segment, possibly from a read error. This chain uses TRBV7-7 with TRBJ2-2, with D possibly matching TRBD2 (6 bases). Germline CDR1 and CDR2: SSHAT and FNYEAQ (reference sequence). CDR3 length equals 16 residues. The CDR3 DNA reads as TGTGCTAGCAGCGCAGATCCAGCGGGGAACACCGGGGAGCTGTTTTTT. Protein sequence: CASSADPAGNTGELFF.

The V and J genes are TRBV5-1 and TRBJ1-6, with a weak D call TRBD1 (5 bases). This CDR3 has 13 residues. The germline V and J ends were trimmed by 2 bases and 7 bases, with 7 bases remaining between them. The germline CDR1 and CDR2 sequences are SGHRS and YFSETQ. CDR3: CASSFEGNSPLHF. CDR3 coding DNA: TGCGCCAGCAGCTTTGAGGGGAATTCACCCCTCCACTTT.

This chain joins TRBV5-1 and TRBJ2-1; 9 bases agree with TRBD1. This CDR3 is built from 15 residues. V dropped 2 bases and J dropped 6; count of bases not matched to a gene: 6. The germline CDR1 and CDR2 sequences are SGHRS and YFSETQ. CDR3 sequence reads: CASSLGQGSFNEQFF. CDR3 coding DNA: TGCGCCAGCAGCTTAGGACAGGGGTCGTTCAATGAGCAGTTCTTC.

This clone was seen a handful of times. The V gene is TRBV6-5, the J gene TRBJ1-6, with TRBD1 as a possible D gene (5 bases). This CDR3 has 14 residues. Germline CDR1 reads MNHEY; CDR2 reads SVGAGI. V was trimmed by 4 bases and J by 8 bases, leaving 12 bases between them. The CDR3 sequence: CASSSTGLHSPLHF. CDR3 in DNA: TGTGCCAGCAGTTCTACAGGACTACATTCACCCCTCCACTTT.